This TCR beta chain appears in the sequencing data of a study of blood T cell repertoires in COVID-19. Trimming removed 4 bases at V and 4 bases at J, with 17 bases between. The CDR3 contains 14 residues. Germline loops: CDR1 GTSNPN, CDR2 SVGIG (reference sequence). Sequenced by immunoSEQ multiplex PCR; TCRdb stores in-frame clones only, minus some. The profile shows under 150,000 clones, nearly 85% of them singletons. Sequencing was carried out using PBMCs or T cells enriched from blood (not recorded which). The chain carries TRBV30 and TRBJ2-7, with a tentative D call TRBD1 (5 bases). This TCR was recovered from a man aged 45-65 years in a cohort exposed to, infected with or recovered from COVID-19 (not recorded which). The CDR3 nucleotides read TGTGCCTGGACCTTCCAAAAGACAGCTTACGAGCAGTACTTC. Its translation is CAWTFQKTAYEQYF.